These 17 T cell receptor beta chains were sequenced from one sample in a study of CD8 T cells in ankylosing spondylitis. TCRdb re-called the 5' RACE reads with MiXCR, one entry per CDR3 protein. The table has more than 200,000 distinct CDR3 sequences, 20% to 30% seen once. Material for sequencing was blood, either unsorted or a sorted T cell fraction (not recorded which). The receptors stem from a male donor with ankylosing spondylitis or in good health (not recorded which).

The CDR3 loop is CSVEAANYGYTF. The CDR3 DNA sequence: TGCAGCGTTGAAGCAGCTAACTATGGCTACACCTTC. The chain recombines TRBV29-1 with TRBJ1-2; D ambiguous. Germline V lookup: CDR1 SQVTM, CDR2 ANQGSEA. Between the trimmed V and J ends, which lost 1 base and 0 bases, there was a span of 3 bases. This CDR3 is built from 12 residues.

This clonotype was detected ten times or more. The chain links TRBV2 to TRBJ1-6; TRBD1 agrees at 7 bases. Germline assignment: CDR1 SNHLY and CDR2 FYNNEI. The CDR3 has 16 amino acids. V trimming: 6 bases; J trimming: 11 bases; junction bases outside the gene matches: 16. The CDR3 region is CASRDRAQGVEAPLHF. CDR3 nucleotide sequence: TGTGCCAGCAGAGACCGGGCCCAGGGGGTTGAGGCACCCCTCCACTTT.

V and J are TRBV12-3 or TRBV12-4 and TRBJ2-1, with D perhaps TRBD2 (6 bases). Trimming took off 3 bases at V and 4 bases at J, with 13 bases between the two ends. The CDR3 has 15 amino acids. CDR3 bases: TGTGCCAGCAGTTTGAGGAGGGTGATGTACAATGAGCAGTTCTTC. It yields the protein CASSLRRVMYNEQFF.

The rearrangement uses TRBV27 and TRBJ2-1; D is uncertain. Looked up from germline, CDR1 is MNHEY and CDR2 is SMNVEV (reference sequence). This CDR3 comprises 13 residues. Trimming shortened V by 0 bases and J by 8 bases, and 8 bases separated the two germline ends. The CDR3 loop reads CASSLSSLHEQFF. CDR3 bases: TGTGCCAGCAGTTTATCGTCCTTGCATGAGCAGTTCTTC.

This clonotype was picked up a small number of times. The rearrangement uses TRBV20-1 and TRBJ1-2, with D maybe TRBD1 (5 bases). V was pared by 0 bases and J by 13 bases, with 18 bases between. Per the germline V gene, CDR1 is DFQATT and CDR2 is SNEGSKA (reference sequence). CDR3 length: 13 residues. The CDR3 DNA reads TGCAGTGCTAGAGATGGCGGGACCGGGCGTGTCACCTTC. Translating it yields CSARDGGTGRVTF.

This clonotype occurred many times. The rearrangement links TRBV20-1 to TRBJ2-5, with TRBD1 identical over 7 bases. Germline V gene sequence: CDR1 DFQATT, CDR2 SNEGSKA (reference sequence). The CDR3 runs 12 residues. The junction had 1 base not matched to a gene; V was cut back by 3 bases and J by 3 bases. CDR3 nucleotides: TGCAGTGCTAGTACAGGGGAAGAGACCCAGTACTTC. As protein: CSASTGEETQYF.

This clonotype has only a few counts. The chain couples TRBV20-1 to TRBJ2-7; D gene uncertain. V gave up 7 bases and J gave up 9 bases, with 19 bases separating them. Germline-derived CDR1 and CDR2 are DFQATT and SNEGSKA (reference sequence). The CDR3 consists of 12 residues. The chain's CDR3 is CSGGRATLGQYF. The CDR3, as DNA: TGCAGTGGGGGTAGGGCAACCCTGGGGCAGTACTTC.

Points on this clonotype: Being one base from a much bigger clone, this may be a read error. The chain is built from TRBV24-1 and TRBJ2-5; D is unresolved. Germline loops: CDR1 KGHDR, CDR2 SFDVKD. The CDR3 is 12 residues long. The CDR3 region is CSTSDFRETQYF. CDR3 DNA sequence: TGTTCCACCAGTGATTTCCGAGAGACCCAGTACTTC.

This clonotype has only a few counts. The rearrangement joins TRBV20-1 to TRBJ2-2; the match to TRBD2 covers 8 bases. V lost 6 bases, J lost 4 bases, and 4 bases stayed unmatched. The CDR3 extends over 13 amino acids. CDR1 is DFQATT and CDR2 is SNEGSKA in the germline V gene (reference sequence). The CDR3 is CSAPGLGTGELFF. CDR3 DNA: TGCAGTGCACCGGGACTAGGCACCGGGGAGCTGTTTTTT.

This clonotype was detected many times. V and J are TRBV10-3 and TRBJ1-1, with a tentative D call TRBD1 (6 bases). V was clipped by 9 bases and J by 0 bases, with 14 bases between them. The germline gives CDR1 ENHRY, CDR2 SYGVKD. The CDR3 runs 14 residues. The CDR3 DNA sequence: TGTGCCATACGGACAGAGATATTGAACACTGAAGCTTTCTTT. Protein: CAIRTEILNTEAFF.

This chain connects TRBV29-1 to TRBJ2-3; 8 bases are a match to TRBD1. This CDR3 region has 15 residues. Germline lookup yields CDR1 SQVTM and CDR2 ANQGSEA. V lost 3 bases to trimming and J lost 2 bases; unmatched junction nucleotides: 7. This CDR3 is CSVDSGTGLTDTQYF. CDR3 in DNA: TGCAGCGTTGATTCCGGGACAGGCCTCACAGATACGCAGTATTTT.

This clonotype turned up a few times. The chain couples TRBV20-1 to TRBJ2-5; no clear D. The CDR3 spans 13 residues. Germline CDR1 reads DFQATT; CDR2 reads SNEGSKA (reference sequence). With 1 base removed from V and 4 bases from J, the gap between germline ends came to 10 bases. The chain's CDR3 is CSARGAATETQYF. The CDR3, as DNA: TGCAGTGCTAGAGGGGCAGCGACAGAGACCCAGTACTTC.

The V and J genes are TRBV5-6 and TRBJ2-7; TRBD2 matches 11 bases. CDR1 and CDR2 (germline): SGHDT, YYEEEE. This CDR3 has 16 amino acids. The V and J ends lost 4 bases and 2 bases, in that order; junction bases with no gene match: 8. CDR3 bases: TGTGCCAGCAGCCGTCCCGGGACTAGCGGACCCTACGAGCAGTACTTC. Its translation: CASSRPGTSGPYEQYF.

The gene calls are TRBV20-1 and TRBJ2-7; weak D call: TRBD2 (5 bases). Germline assignment: CDR1 DFQATT and CDR2 SNEGSKA (reference sequence). This CDR3 is 11 amino acids long. The V end was cut by 7 bases, the J end by 3 bases, with 10 bases between. The CDR3 loop reads CSVERIYEQYF. The CDR3 DNA follows: TGCAGTGTGGAGCGGATCTACGAGCAGTACTTC.

The chain employs TRBV12-3 or TRBV12-4 and TRBJ2-7; D gene ambiguous. This CDR3 comprises 11 residues. Trimming shortened V by 3 bases and J by 10 bases, and 10 bases separated the two germline ends. The CDR3 is CASSFLSEQYF. For the CDR3, the DNA is TGTGCCAGCAGTTTTTTGTCTGAACAGTACTTC.

There are many counts of this clonotype. The V gene is TRBV20-1, the J gene TRBJ2-7; 7 nucleotides align to TRBD1. Germline CDR1 reads DFQATT; CDR2 reads SNEGSKA (reference sequence). Germline trimming cut 7 bases from V and 5 bases from J; bases unmatched to any gene: 11. The CDR3 is 13 amino acids. CDR3 sequence: CSVPDRFGDEQYF. The DNA of the CDR3 is TGCAGTGTTCCGGACAGGTTTGGCGACGAGCAGTACTTC.

This clonotype has at least ten counts. This rearrangement joins TRBV12-3 or TRBV12-4 to TRBJ2-3; the match to TRBD2 covers 8 bases. V shed 2 bases, J shed 5 bases, and the junction held 6 bases outside the gene matches. CDR3 size: 15 residues. In DNA form, the CDR3 reads TGTGCCAGCAGTTTATCGGGGGGGGCCATAGATACGCAGTATTTT. Translation: CASSLSGGAIDTQYF.